This T cell receptor (beta chain) was obtained from a study of monozygotic twins with cystic fibrosis. Trimming took 7 bases from V and 8 from J, leaving 15 bases between them. There are 14 residues in the CDR3. Germline values: CDR1 MNHEY, CDR2 SVGAGI. Assay: immunoSEQ multiplex PCR; the TCRdb copy retains only in-frame clones and omits some. The sample yields around 30,000 clones, about 96% seen once. To note about this clone: The antigen remains undetermined.

General study results and limits: In 13 of 16 pairs, V gene usage was closest to the co-twin's. Nucleotide-identical clonotype sharing was significantly higher within monozygotic CF twin pairs than between unrelated CF individuals.

This rearrangement joins TRBV6-5 to TRBJ1-6; maybe TRBD1 (5 bases). The receptor was isolated from a girl aged 2 to 10 with cystic fibrosis. Material: blood. The CDR3 DNA follows: TGTGCCAGCACCTACGGGGGTTCTGATTCACCCCTCCACTTT. This sequence encodes CASTYGGSDSPLHF.